The subject of this entry is one T cell receptor (beta chain). The CDR3 length is 15 residues. Germline V lookup: CDR1 MNHEY, CDR2 SMNVEV (reference sequence). Deletions cut 11 bases from V and 7 bases from J, with 24 bases between. These data belong to a study of blood T cell repertoires in COVID-19. Study summary: Specimens from acute and convalescent COVID-19 originated in the United States, Italy and Spain. PBMCs, B-cell-depleted T cells, or T cells were the source of the cDNA or gDNA that made up the material.

In the original workflow: Scientists estimated how many nucleated cells there were by amplifying reference gene primers. Sequencing used immunoSEQ multiplex PCR; TCRdb keeps in-frame clones, though not all of them. For V, J and clone size, that table is used; D and trimming come from the DNA. The sample carries about 280,000 clones, about 85% recorded once. This receptor was identified in a human donor in a cohort sampled during active COVID-19. The sample was peripheral blood. The chain has TRBV27 and TRBJ2-1, with a possible D match to TRBD2 (6 bases). CDR3 protein: CASRAGLGAGNEQFF. The CDR3 DNA follows: TGTGCCTCCCGGGCGGGGCTCGGAGCAGGGAATGAGCAGTTCTTC.